A single sample is the source of the 13 T cell receptor beta chains below, sequenced in a study of T cell changes during pregnancy in multiple sclerosis. Data came from immunoSEQ multiplex PCR; TCRdb stores just in-frame clones and leaves some out. In the table there are 90,000 or so clones, 94% of which are singletons. The sequencing used peripheral blood, collected after pregnancy. All receptors come from a female donor in good health, enrolled as a control in a pregnancy study.

This clone has only one observation. The chain links TRBV15 to TRBJ2-3; D is undetermined. Trimming removed 1 base from V and 1 base from J, with 12 bases in between. The CDR3 spans 16 residues. Germline V gene data show CDR1 as LNHNV and CDR2 as YYDKDF (reference sequence). DNA of the CDR3: TGTGCCACCAGCAGAGGGTCGGTCTATGGCACAGATACGCAGTATTTT. As protein: CATSRGSVYGTDTQYF.

This sequence joins TRBV27 and TRBJ2-3; D possibly corresponds to TRBD1 (6 bases). The CDR3 is 13 residues long. The germline V and J ends were trimmed by 8 bases and 14 bases, with 23 bases remaining between them. CDR1 MNHEY and CDR2 SMNVEV come from the germline V gene (reference sequence). Written as DNA, the CDR3 is TGTGCCAGCGCAGTCCGCCGGGACAACAGGCGGTATTTT. This gives the protein CASAVRRDNRRYF.

The genes are TRBV9 and TRBJ2-3; 7 nucleotides match TRBD1. The V gene end was trimmed by 1 base and the J gene end by 6 bases; junction bases not matched to a gene: 8. Germline CDR1 SGDLS, CDR2 YYNGEE. The CDR3 spans 15 residues. The chain's CDR3 is CASSVLRGPSDTQYF. The CDR3, as DNA: TGTGCCAGCAGCGTATTGAGGGGGCCGTCGGATACGCAGTATTTT. The complete variable domain, with remaining parts taken from reference TRBV9 and TRBJ2-3, reads DSGVTQTPKHLITATGQRVTLRCSPRSGDLSVYWYQQSLDQGLQFLIQYYNGEERAKGNILERFSAQQFPDLHSELNLSSLELGDSALYFCASSVLRGPSDTQYFGPGTRLTVL.

The rearrangement uses TRBV7-8 and TRBJ1-3; D gene uncertain. CDR3 size: 14 residues. Trimming took 4 bases from V and 3 from J, leaving 10 bases between them. Per germline, CDR1 SGHVS and CDR2 FQNEAQ. CDR3 DNA sequence: TGTGCCAGCAGCTGGAGCGGGTATGGAAACACCATATATTTT. Translating it yields CASSWSGYGNTIYF.

The gene calls are TRBV5-4 and TRBJ1-1; D is possibly TRBD1 (5 bases). In germline, CDR1 is SGHNT, CDR2 YYREEE (reference sequence). This CDR3 is 16 amino acids long. V dropped 0 bases and J dropped 2 bases, with 14 bases sitting between them. CDR3 nucleotides: TGTGCCAGCAGCTTGGGTCAGGGAAGAAGTAACACTGAAGCTTTCTTT. Its translation is CASSLGQGRSNTEAFF.

This clone was observed a few times. This chain connects TRBV28 to TRBJ2-7; perhaps TRBD2 as D (6 bases). The germline V and J ends were trimmed by 3 bases and 3 bases, with 12 bases remaining between them. CDR1 and CDR2 from the germline V gene are MDHEN and SYDVKM. There are 14 residues in the CDR3. The DNA of the CDR3 is TGTGCCAGCAGTTTCCGGGACTCATACTACGAGCAGTACTTC. This encodes CASSFRDSYYEQYF.

The chain employs TRBV30 and TRBJ1-3; 7 bases are shared with TRBD1. Germline V gives CDR1 GTSNPN, CDR2 SVGIG (reference sequence). V was pared by 4 bases and J by 0 bases, with 6 bases of the junction left unmatched. This CDR3 is 15 amino acids long. The DNA for the CDR3 is TGTGCCTGGAAGGGACAGCCTCTCTCTGGAAACACCATATATTTT. It encodes CAWKGQPLSGNTIYF.

This clone was seen just once. The rearrangement links TRBV7-2 to TRBJ2-2; 7 bases match TRBD1. V gave up 4 bases and J gave up 0 bases; unmatched junction bases: 5. The germline V gene has CDR1 SGHTA and CDR2 FQGNSA. There are 16 residues in the CDR3. In nucleotides, the CDR3 is TGTGCCAGCAGCTCTGGACAGGCCCCGAACACCGGGGAGCTGTTTTTT. Translated: CASSSGQAPNTGELFF.

The chain has TRBV27 and TRBJ2-2, with 10 nucleotides matching TRBD2. Losses at the gene ends were 5 bases for V and 5 bases for J; bases not matched to a gene: 8. Germline-derived CDR1 and CDR2 are MNHEY and SMNVEV (reference sequence). The CDR3 is 16 residues long. CDR3 in amino acids: CASSLELAGSTGELFF. DNA of the CDR3: TGTGCCAGCAGTCTCGAACTAGCGGGATCTACCGGGGAGCTGTTTTTT.

The rearrangement joins TRBV27 to TRBJ2-7, with D perhaps matching TRBD2 (6 bases). This CDR3 region has 14 residues. The germline V gene encodes CDR1 MNHEY and CDR2 SMNVEV (reference sequence). Trimming removed 5 bases at V and 3 bases at J, with 14 bases between. CDR3 amino acids: CASSRLGGSYEQYF. CDR3 coding DNA: TGTGCCAGCAGTCGTCTCGGGGGAAGCTACGAGCAGTACTTC.

The rearrangement uses TRBV4-1 and TRBJ2-3; a weak D match, TRBD1 (7 bases). The CDR3 extends over 15 amino acids. CDR1 is MGHRA and CDR2 is YSYEKL in the germline V gene. With 4 bases removed from V and 5 bases from J, the gap between germline ends came to 16 bases. For the CDR3, the DNA is TGCGCCAGCAGCCGCCAACTAGCAGGGGGAGATACGCAGTATTTT. Residues: CASSRQLAGGDTQYF.

The CDR3 coding sequence is TGTGCCAGTAGTACGTCCGCGCTGCCTTCCTACGAGCAGTACTTC. Translation gives CASSTSALPSYEQYF. The chain employs TRBV19 and TRBJ2-7; D remains unclear. With 4 bases removed from V and 1 base from J, the gap between germline ends came to 14 bases. Germline values: CDR1 LNHDA, CDR2 SQIVND (reference sequence). The CDR3 runs to 15 residues.

The gene calls are TRBV10-3 and TRBJ2-1, with D tentatively TRBD2 (6 bases). CDR1 ENHRY and CDR2 SYGVKD come from the germline V gene. Between the trimmed V and J ends, which lost 11 bases and 3 bases, there was a span of 17 bases. The CDR3 length is 14 residues. The CDR3 sequence is CAAGNYRYYNEQFF. DNA of the CDR3: TGTGCCGCGGGGAACTACCGTTACTACAATGAGCAGTTCTTC.